Listed below are T cell receptor beta chains from one sample, sequenced in a study of regulatory T cells in long-lasting Graves disease. TCRdb itself ran the multiplex PCR reads through MiXCR, one entry per CDR3 protein. The top ten hold 20% of the sample, which has more than 300,000 distinct CDR3 sequences, around 16% seen once. A further study also used this sample, focusing on T cells in Graves' hyperthyroidism and ophthalmopathy.

The sequences come from peripheral blood mononuclear cells (PBMCs), collected at new diagnosis, from a patient treated with antithyroid drugs. The receptors derive from a woman younger than 35 with Graves disease. The CDR3 runs from the conserved cysteine through the conserved F or W. Fields, in order: J gene, CDR3 length, D gene, V gene, CDR3 protein. A D gene is named only where the DNA matches it firmly.

J: TRBJ2-7
length: 14
D: NA
V: TRBV12-3/TRBV12-4
CDR3: CASSPPGHLYEQYF

J: TRBJ2-1
length: 12
D: NA
V: TRBV24-1
CDR3: CATSDGGNEQFF

J: TRBJ2-3
length: 15
D: NA
V: TRBV9
CDR3: CASSVLGIRADTQYF

J: TRBJ1-3
length: 15
D: TRBD1
V: TRBV5-1
CDR3: CASSWGQSSGNTIYF

J: TRBJ1-5
length: 12
D: NA
V: TRBV6-2/TRBV6-3
CDR3: CASCQPYQPQHF

J: TRBJ2-2
length: 15
D: NA
V: TRBV27
CDR3: CASSLSVSGTGELFF

J: TRBJ2-1
length: 15
D: NA
V: TRBV5-1
CDR3: CATSLQAGLGNEQFF

J: TRBJ1-6
length: 11
D: NA
V: TRBV4-1
CDR3: CASSQDADLHF

J: TRBJ2-7
length: 12
D: NA
V: TRBV10-3
CDR3: CAISESDYEQYF

J: TRBJ2-2
length: 16
D: NA
V: TRBV18
CDR3: CASSLRMGAISGELFF

J: TRBJ1-5
length: 14
D: NA
V: TRBV3-1
CDR3: CASSQRDKGQPQHF

J: TRBJ2-1
length: 15
D: NA
V: TRBV11-2
CDR3: CASSRITGSYNEQFF

J: TRBJ2-3
length: 15
D: NA
V: TRBV20-1
CDR3: CSARETGLILDTQYF

J: TRBJ1-1
length: 13
D: TRBD1
V: TRBV5-1
CDR3: CASTPDRGTEAFF

J: TRBJ2-4
length: 21
D: TRBD1
V: TRBV6-1
CDR3: CASSDLVTGDRIGAAKNIQYF

J: TRBJ1-5
length: 15
D: NA
V: TRBV12-3/TRBV12-4
CDR3: CASRPGRRGNQPQHF

J: TRBJ2-1
length: 15
D: TRBD2
V: TRBV20-1
CDR3: CSASIIAGGPDEQFF

J: TRBJ2-7
length: 15
D: NA
V: TRBV5-5
CDR3: CASSFSFGTPYEQYF

J: TRBJ2-7
length: 14
D: NA
V: TRBV10-1
CDR3: CASSVTGRLYEQYF

J: TRBJ1-1
length: 12
D: NA
V: TRBV3-1
CDR3: CASSQDGGGAFF

J: TRBJ2-2
length: 14
D: NA
V: TRBV27
CDR3: CASRDQGNTGELFF

J: TRBJ2-3
length: 13
D: NA
V: TRBV11-2
CDR3: CASSAVTTDTQYF

J: TRBJ2-1
length: 16
D: NA
V: TRBV7-9
CDR3: CASSPRGTRSYNEQFF

J: TRBJ2-2
length: 13
D: NA
V: TRBV6-5
CDR3: CASSYSRAGELFF

J: TRBJ2-3
length: 16
D: TRBD2
V: TRBV5-1
CDR3: CASSLMGLAGGDTQYF

J: TRBJ2-2
length: 17
D: NA
V: TRBV4-2
CDR3: CASSHPPRAENTGELFF

J: TRBJ2-1
length: 14
D: NA
V: TRBV2
CDR3: CASSVGLEEGPKFF

J: TRBJ2-1
length: 13
D: NA
V: TRBV4-1
CDR3: CASSQVGGPEQFF

J: TRBJ2-1
length: 17
D: TRBD2
V: TRBV19
CDR3: CASSIWTSASSYNEQFF

J: TRBJ1-6
length: 15
D: NA
V: TRBV24-1
CDR3: CATSDGTELGSPLHF

J: TRBJ2-3
length: 15
D: NA
V: TRBV6-1
CDR3: CASTQGWGGTDTQYF

J: TRBJ2-5
length: 13
D: NA
V: TRBV11-2
CDR3: CASSLDQSGTQYF

J: TRBJ2-1
length: 12
D: NA
V: TRBV20-1
CDR3: CSASEGNGEQFF

J: TRBJ2-7
length: 13
D: NA
V: TRBV6-5
CDR3: CASSYRVTYEQYF

J: TRBJ2-7
length: 13
D: NA
V: TRBV19
CDR3: CASSAGHFYEQYF

J: TRBJ2-1
length: 13
D: NA
V: TRBV7-3
CDR3: CASSPTGGVEQFF